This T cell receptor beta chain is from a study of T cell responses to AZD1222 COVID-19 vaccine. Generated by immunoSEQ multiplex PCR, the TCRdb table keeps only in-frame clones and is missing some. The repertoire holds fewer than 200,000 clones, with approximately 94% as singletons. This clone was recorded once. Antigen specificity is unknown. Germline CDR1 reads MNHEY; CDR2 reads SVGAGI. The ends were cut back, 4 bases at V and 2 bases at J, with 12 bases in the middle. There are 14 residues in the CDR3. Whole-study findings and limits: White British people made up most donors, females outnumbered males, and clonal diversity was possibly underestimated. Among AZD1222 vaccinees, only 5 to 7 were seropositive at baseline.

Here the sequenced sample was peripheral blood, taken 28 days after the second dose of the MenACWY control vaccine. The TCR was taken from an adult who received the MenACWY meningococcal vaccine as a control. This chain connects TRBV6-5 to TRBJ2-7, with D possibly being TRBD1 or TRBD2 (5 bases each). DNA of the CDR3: TGTGCCAGCAGTTTGAGGCAGGGAGCCTACGAGCAGTACTTC. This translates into CASSLRQGAYEQYF.